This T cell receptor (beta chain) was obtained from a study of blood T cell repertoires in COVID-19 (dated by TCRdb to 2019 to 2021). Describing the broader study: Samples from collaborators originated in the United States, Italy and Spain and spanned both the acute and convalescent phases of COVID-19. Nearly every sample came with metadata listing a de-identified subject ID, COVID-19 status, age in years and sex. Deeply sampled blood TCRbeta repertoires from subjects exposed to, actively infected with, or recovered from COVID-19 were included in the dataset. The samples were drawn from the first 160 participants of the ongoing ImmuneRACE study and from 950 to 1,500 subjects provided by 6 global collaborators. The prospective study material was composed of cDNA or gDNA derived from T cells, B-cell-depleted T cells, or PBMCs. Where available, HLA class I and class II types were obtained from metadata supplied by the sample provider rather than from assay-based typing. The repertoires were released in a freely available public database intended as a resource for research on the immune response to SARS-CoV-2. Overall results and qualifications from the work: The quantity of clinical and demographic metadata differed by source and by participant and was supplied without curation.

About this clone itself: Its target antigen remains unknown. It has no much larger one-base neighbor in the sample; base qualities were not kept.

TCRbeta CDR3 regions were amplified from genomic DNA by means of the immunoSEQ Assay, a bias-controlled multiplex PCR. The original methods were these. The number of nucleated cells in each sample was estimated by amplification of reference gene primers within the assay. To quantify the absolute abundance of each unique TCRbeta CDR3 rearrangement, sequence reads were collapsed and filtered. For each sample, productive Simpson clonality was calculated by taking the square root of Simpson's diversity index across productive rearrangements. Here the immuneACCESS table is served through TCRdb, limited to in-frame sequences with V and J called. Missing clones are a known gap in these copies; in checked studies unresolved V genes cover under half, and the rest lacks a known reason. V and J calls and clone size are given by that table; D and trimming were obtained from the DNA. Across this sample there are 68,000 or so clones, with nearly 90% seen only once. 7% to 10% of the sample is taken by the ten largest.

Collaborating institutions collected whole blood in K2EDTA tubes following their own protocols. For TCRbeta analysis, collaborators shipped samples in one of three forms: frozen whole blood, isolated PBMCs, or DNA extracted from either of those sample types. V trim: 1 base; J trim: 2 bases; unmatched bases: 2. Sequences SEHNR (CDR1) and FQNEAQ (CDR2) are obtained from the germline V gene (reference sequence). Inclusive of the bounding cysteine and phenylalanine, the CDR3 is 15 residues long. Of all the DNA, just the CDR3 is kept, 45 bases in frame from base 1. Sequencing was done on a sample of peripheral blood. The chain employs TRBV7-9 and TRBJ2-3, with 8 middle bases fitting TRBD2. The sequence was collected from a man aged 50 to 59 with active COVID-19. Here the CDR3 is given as CASSLGAGDTDTQYF. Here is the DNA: TGTGCCAGCAGCTTAGGAGCGGGGGACACAGATACGCAGTATTTT.